This T cell receptor (beta chain) was recovered during a study of T cell repertoires in cytomegalovirus infection. Study as a whole: An indication of both CMV infection and matching HLA type came from public TCR beta signatures.

TCRdb used MiXCR to reprocess the reads, holding one entry per CDR3 protein. The data show some 700,000 distinct CDR3 sequences, around 32% seen once. Points on this clonotype: Its antigen is as yet unknown.

Germline CDR1 SGHTA, CDR2 FQGNSA. V was clipped by 6 bases and J by 0 bases, with 11 bases between them. There are 14 residues in the CDR3. This sequence originates from a human donor in good health (CMV status not recorded). Some clones in this sample may be carry-over from other donors' samples. The sample was cultured PBMCs, taken from culture after CMV antigen stimulation. The rearrangement joins TRBV7-2 to TRBJ1-2; weak D call: TRBD1 (5 bases). The DNA of the CDR3 is TGTGCCAGCAGAGCGGGGGGAGCTAACTATGGCTACACCTTC. Its protein product is CASRAGGANYGYTF. The variable domain in full, completed from reference TRBV7-2 and TRBJ1-2, reads GAGVSQSPSNKVTEKGKDVELRCDPISGHTALYWYRQSLGQGLEFLIYFQGNSAPDKSGLPSDRFSAERTGGSVSTLTIQRTQQEDSAVYLCASRAGGANYGYTFGSGTRLTVV.